A single T cell receptor (beta chain) is shown here with its context. Data came from immunoSEQ multiplex PCR; TCRdb stores just in-frame clones and leaves some out. The sample holds 550,000 to 650,000 clones; about 96% are singletons and the top ten take about 0.12%. The length of the CDR3 is 12 residues. In germline, CDR1 is SEHNR, CDR2 FQNEAQ (reference sequence). V was shortened by 5 bases and J by 11 bases, with 13 bases between the two germline ends. These data belong to a study of shared clonotypes between healthy human individuals. CD45RO-negative cells were positively selected for CCR7, leaving out terminally differentiated effector memory CD45RA+ cells.

The TCR was taken from a woman aged 30 to 39 in good health. The sequenced sample consisted of naive CD8+ T cells sorted from blood. This chain joins TRBV7-9 and TRBJ2-1; D is possibly TRBD1 (6 bases). CDR3 in DNA: TGTGCCAGCAGCCATCCCCGGGACAAGCAGTTCTTC. Protein: CASSHPRDKQFF.